What follows are 5 T cell receptor beta chains derived from one specimen sequenced in a study of blood T cell repertoires in COVID-19. The table came from immunoSEQ multiplex PCR; TCRdb's copy has only in-frame clones and leaves some out. This table has under 250,000 clones, 92% appearing once. Sequencing used peripheral blood. These receptors all stem from a man aged 25-40 years with acute or convalescent COVID-19.

CDR3 coding DNA: TGTGCCAGCAGGATAGACAGGGGACGGACAGATACGCAGTATTTT. It translates to CASRIDRGRTDTQYF. This rearrangement joins TRBV6-5 to TRBJ2-3, with TRBD1 matching over 8 bases. Trimming took 6 bases from V and 3 from J; bases not matched to a gene: 8. This CDR3 is 15 amino acids long. Germline CDR1 is MNHEY and CDR2 is SVGAGI.

The V gene is TRBV5-4, the J gene TRBJ1-6, with D possibly being TRBD1 (6 bases). Trimming took 4 bases from V and 0 from J, leaving 14 bases between them. The CDR3 consists of 17 residues. CDR1 and CDR2 from the germline V gene are SGHNT and YYREEE (reference sequence). CDR3 sequence: CASSGGQPSSYNSPLHF. The CDR3 DNA reads as TGTGCCAGCAGCGGAGGACAGCCGAGCTCCTATAATTCACCCCTCCACTTT.

This sequence joins TRBV28 and TRBJ2-7; possibly TRBD2 for D (6 bases). The CDR3 contains 15 residues. With 6 bases removed from V and 0 bases from J, the gap between germline ends came to 15 bases. Per germline, CDR1 MDHEN and CDR2 SYDVKM. The DNA of the CDR3 is TGTGCCAGCAGAACGCCGGGACTGAGCTCCTACGAGCAGTACTTC. Translated: CASRTPGLSSYEQYF.

This sequence joins TRBV28 and TRBJ1-1; D perhaps matches TRBD1 (6 bases). CDR1 is MDHEN and CDR2 is SYDVKM in the germline V gene. V lost 5 bases to trimming and J lost 3 bases, with 7 bases between them. This CDR3 has 12 residues. The CDR3, as DNA: TGTGCCAGCAGTCCAGGGGACACTGAAGCTTTCTTT. Translating it yields CASSPGDTEAFF.

V and J are TRBV27 and TRBJ2-2, with 9 bases matching TRBD1. CDR1 and CDR2 (germline): MNHEY, SMNVEV (reference sequence). The J segment lost 5 bases and the V segment lost 6 bases, leaving 10 bases of the junction unmatched. This CDR3 is built from 16 residues. The CDR3 is CASSSRGTGQTGELFF. In DNA form, the CDR3 reads TGTGCCAGCAGCTCCCGGGGGACAGGGCAGACCGGGGAGCTGTTTTTT.